This TCR beta chain is from a study of response to subunit inactivated influenza vaccine. Each CDR3 protein is one row after TCRdb ran MiXCR on the RT-PCR reads. In the table there are around 470,000 distinct CDR3 sequences, less than 7.5% of which are singletons. The CDR3 consists of 14 residues. CDR1 SGHTA and CDR2 FQGNSA come from the germline V gene. This clonotype was seen a few times. At one of its ends the junction is not consistent with the germline gene, which may arise from a read error. This sequence originates from a man aged 50-75 years who received an inactivated influenza vaccine. The V gene is TRBV7-2, the J gene TRBJ1-1, with 7 positions matching TRBD1. The source was PBMCs from blood, collected 23 months after vaccination. For the CDR3, the DNA is TGTGCCAGCAACTTAGATCGACAGGGCCCTGAAGCTTTCTTT. This gives the protein CASNLDRQGPEAFF.